This entry features one TCR beta chain sequence. The entry originates in a study of blood T cell repertoires in COVID-19. Assay: immunoSEQ multiplex PCR; the TCRdb copy retains only in-frame clones and omits some. The sample consists of approximately 210,000 clones, 87% of them appearing once. The CDR3 loop spans 17 amino acids. Germline CDR1 MNHEY, CDR2 SMNVEV (reference sequence). V lost 4 bases to trimming and J lost 4 bases, with 23 bases between them. The material sequenced was PBMCs or T cells enriched from blood (not recorded which). This chain uses TRBV27 with TRBJ2-7, with a weak D call TRBD1 (7 bases). This receptor was obtained from a woman aged 25 to 39 who had recovered from COVID-19. CDR3 coding DNA: TGTGCCAGCAGTTCCTTGGGGTCGGCGGGACAGTTTTACGAGCAGTACTTC. It codes for CASSSLGSAGQFYEQYF.